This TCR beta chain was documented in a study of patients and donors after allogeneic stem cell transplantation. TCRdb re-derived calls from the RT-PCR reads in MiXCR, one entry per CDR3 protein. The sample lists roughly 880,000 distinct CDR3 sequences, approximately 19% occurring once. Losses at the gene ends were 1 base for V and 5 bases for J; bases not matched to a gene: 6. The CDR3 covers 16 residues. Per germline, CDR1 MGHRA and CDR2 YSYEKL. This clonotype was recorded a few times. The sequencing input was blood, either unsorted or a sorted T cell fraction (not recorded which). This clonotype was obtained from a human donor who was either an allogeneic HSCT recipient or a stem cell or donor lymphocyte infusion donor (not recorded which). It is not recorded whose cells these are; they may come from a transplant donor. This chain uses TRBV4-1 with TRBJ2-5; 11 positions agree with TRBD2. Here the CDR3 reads CASSQGSSGRFETQYF. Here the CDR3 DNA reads TGCGCCAGCAGCCAAGGGTCTAGCGGGAGGTTCGAGACCCAGTACTTC.